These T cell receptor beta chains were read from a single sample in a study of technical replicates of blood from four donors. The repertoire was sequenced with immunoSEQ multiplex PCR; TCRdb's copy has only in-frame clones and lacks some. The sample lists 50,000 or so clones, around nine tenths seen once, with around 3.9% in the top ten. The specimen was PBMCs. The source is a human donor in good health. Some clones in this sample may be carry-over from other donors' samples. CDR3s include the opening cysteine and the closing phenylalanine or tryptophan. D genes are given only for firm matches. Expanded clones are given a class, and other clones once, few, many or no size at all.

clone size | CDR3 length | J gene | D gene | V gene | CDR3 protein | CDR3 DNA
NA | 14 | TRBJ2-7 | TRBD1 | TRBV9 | CASSPGDRAGEQYF | TGTGCCAGCAGCCCCGGGGACAGGGCTGGCGAGCAGTACTTC
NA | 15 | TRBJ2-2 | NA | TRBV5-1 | CASSLGQQNTGELFF | TGCGCCAGCAGCTTGGGACAACAGAACACCGGGGAGCTGTTTTTT
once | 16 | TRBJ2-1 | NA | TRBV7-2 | CASSSQAGISYNEQFF | TGTGCCAGCAGCTCTCAAGCGGGTATTTCCTACAATGAGCAGTTCTTC
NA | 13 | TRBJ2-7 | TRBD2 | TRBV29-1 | CSVAMVRGYEQYF | TGCAGCGTTGCCATGGTGCGGGGGTACGAGCAGTACTTC
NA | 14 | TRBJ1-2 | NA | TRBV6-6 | CASSYSTRGNGYTF | TGTGCCAGCAGTTACTCAACCAGGGGAAATGGCTACACCTTC
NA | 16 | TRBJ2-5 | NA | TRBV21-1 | CASSKRGTGASETQYF | TGTGCCAGCAGCAAAAGAGGGACAGGGGCTTCGGAGACCCAGTACTTC
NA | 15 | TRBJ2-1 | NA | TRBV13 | CASSNGRGFNNEQFF | TGTGCCAGCAGCAACGGGAGAGGGTTCAACAATGAGCAGTTCTTC
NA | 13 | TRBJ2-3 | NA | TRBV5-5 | CASSSRDTDTQYF | TGTGCCAGCAGCTCTCGGGACACAGATACGCAGTATTTT
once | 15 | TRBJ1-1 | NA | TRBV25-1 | CASSESVPGNTEAFF | TGTGCCAGCAGTGAATCGGTTCCTGGGAACACTGAAGCTTTCTTT
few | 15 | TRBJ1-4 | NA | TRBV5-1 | CASSSEGGANEKLFF | TGCGCCAGCAGCTCAGAGGGGGGGGCTAATGAAAAACTGTTTTTT
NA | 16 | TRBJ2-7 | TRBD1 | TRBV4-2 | CASSQQHGTGDSEQYF | TGTGCCAGCAGCCAGCAACACGGGACAGGGGACTCCGAGCAGTACTTC
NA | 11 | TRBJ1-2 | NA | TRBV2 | CASMGRDGYTF | TGTGCCAGCATGGGGAGGGACGGCTACACCTTC
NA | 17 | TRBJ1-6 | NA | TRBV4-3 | CASSQDTPGQGNSPLHF | TGCGCCAGCAGCCAAGATACCCCTGGCCAGGGAAATTCACCCCTCCACTTT
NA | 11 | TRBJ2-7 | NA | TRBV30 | CAWNVANEQYF | TGTGCCTGGAACGTAGCAAACGAGCAGTACTTC
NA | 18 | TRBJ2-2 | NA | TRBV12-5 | CASGLVRPGHPNTGELFF | TGTGCTAGTGGTTTGGTACGGCCGGGACATCCGAACACCGGGGAGCTGTTTTTT
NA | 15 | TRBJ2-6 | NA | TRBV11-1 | CASSPGSSGANVLTF | TGTGCCAGCAGCCCAGGGTCCTCTGGGGCCAACGTCCTGACTTTC
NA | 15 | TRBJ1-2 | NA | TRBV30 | CAWVPGFAGSHGYTF | TGTGCCTGGGTGCCGGGATTCGCAGGTTCGCATGGCTACACCTTC
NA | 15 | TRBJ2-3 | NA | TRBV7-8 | CASNPGRGFTDTQYF | TGTGCCAGCAACCCGGGACGGGGGTTCACAGATACGCAGTATTTT
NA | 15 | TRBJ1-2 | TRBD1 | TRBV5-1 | CASSTGQAANYGYTF | TGCGCCAGCAGCACCGGACAGGCCGCTAACTATGGCTACACCTTC
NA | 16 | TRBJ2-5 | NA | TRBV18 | CASSPAQGHGWETQYF | TGTGCCAGCTCACCCGCACAGGGACATGGTTGGGAGACCCAGTACTTC
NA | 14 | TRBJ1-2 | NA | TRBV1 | CTSSRTPRDYGYTF | TGCACCAGCAGCCGCACCCCCAGGGACTATGGCTACACCTTC
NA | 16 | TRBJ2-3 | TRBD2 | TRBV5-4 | CASSLVASGGLLTQYF | TGTGCCAGCAGCTTGGTAGCTAGCGGGGGCCTCCTCACGCAGTATTTT
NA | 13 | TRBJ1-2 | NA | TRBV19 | CASVSGHPFGYTF | TGTGCCAGTGTTTCGGGACACCCCTTTGGCTACACCTTC
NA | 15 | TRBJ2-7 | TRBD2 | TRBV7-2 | CASSLRLADSYEQYF | TGTGCCAGCAGCTTACGACTAGCGGACTCCTACGAGCAGTACTTC
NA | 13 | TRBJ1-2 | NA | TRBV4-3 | CASSLSGSYGYTF | TGCGCCAGCAGCCTCTCCGGGAGCTATGGCTACACCTTC
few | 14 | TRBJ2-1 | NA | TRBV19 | CASSIQAGTGEQFF | TGTGCCAGTAGTATACAAGCGGGGACAGGTGAGCAGTTCTTC
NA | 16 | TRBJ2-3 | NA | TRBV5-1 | CASSQRVDTLRNTQYF | TGCGCCAGCAGCCAAAGGGTGGACACCCTGAGGAATACGCAGTATTTT
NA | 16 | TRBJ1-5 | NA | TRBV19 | CASSHTGSSGNQPQHF | TGTGCCAGTAGTCATACAGGGAGTTCGGGCAATCAGCCCCAGCATTTT
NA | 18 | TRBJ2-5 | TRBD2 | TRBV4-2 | CASSQDSFRAGGPETQYF | TGTGCCAGCAGCCAAGATTCTTTTCGCGCGGGGGGGCCGGAGACCCAGTACTTC
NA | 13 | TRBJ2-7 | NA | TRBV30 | CAWSAGRGYEQYF | TGTGCCTGGAGTGCCGGACGAGGGTACGAGCAGTACTTC
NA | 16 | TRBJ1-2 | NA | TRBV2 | CASSEEVDSWDYGYTF | TGTGCCAGCAGTGAAGAAGTGGACAGTTGGGACTATGGCTACACCTTC
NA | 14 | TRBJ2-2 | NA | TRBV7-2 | CASTLDRNTGELFF | TGTGCCAGCACCCTGGACAGGAACACCGGGGAGCTGTTTTTT
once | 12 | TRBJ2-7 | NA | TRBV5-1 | CASSLLGSEQYF | TGCGCCAGCAGCTTGCTGGGGAGCGAGCAGTACTTC
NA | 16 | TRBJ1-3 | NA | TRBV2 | CASSFQGSIGGNTIYF | TGTGCCAGCAGTTTCCAGGGATCGATAGGCGGAAACACCATATATTTT
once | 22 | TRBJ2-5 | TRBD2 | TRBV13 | CASSSPLSLAGGPVEGQETQYF | TGTGCCAGCAGCTCGCCCCTCTCCTTGGCGGGGGGGCCCGTAGAAGGCCAAGAGACCCAGTACTTC
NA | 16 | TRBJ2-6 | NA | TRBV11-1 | CASSQGGSAGANVLTF | TGTGCCAGCAGCCAGGGTGGGTCGGCTGGGGCCAACGTCCTGACTTTC
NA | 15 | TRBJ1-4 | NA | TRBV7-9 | CASSPIGQQGEKLFF | TGTGCCAGCAGCCCTATCGGACAGCAAGGTGAAAAACTGTTTTTT
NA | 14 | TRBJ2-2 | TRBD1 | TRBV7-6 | CASSLIGGSGELFF | TGTGCCAGCAGCTTAATAGGGGGCAGCGGGGAGCTGTTTTTT
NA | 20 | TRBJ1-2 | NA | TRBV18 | CASSPSTPSHRGMGAYGYTF | TGTGCCAGCTCACCTAGTACCCCATCCCATCGGGGGATGGGAGCTTATGGCTACACCTTC
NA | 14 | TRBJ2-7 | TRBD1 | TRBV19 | CASSDSGTAYEQYF | TGTGCCAGTAGTGATTCCGGGACAGCCTACGAGCAGTACTTC
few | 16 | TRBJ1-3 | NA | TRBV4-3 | CASSQDRSASGNTIYF | TGCGCCAGCAGCCAAGATCGCTCTGCGTCTGGAAACACCATATATTTT
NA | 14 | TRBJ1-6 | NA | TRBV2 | CASSKTQGHSPLHF | TGTGCCAGCAGTAAGACACAGGGCCATTCACCCCTCCACTTT
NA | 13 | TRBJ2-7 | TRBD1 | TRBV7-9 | CASSGQGAGEQYF | TGTGCCAGCAGCGGACAGGGGGCAGGGGAGCAGTACTTC
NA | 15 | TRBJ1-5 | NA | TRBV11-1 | CASSAQTGPNQPQHF | TGTGCCAGCAGCGCCCAGACAGGACCCAATCAGCCCCAGCATTTT
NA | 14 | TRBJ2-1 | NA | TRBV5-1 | CASRKQPSNNEQFF | TGCGCCAGCAGAAAACAGCCCAGCAACAATGAGCAGTTCTTC
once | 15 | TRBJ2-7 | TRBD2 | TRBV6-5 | CASSYSTSGSYEQYF | TGTGCCAGCAGTTACTCGACTAGCGGGAGTTACGAGCAGTACTTC
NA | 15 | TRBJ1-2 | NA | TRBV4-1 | CASSQVGPGFKGYTF | TGCGCCAGCAGCCAAGTTGGTCCAGGGTTCAAGGGCTACACCTTC
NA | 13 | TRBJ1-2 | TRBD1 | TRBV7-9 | CASSYWTGAGYTF | TGTGCCAGCAGCTACTGGACAGGGGCTGGCTACACCTTC
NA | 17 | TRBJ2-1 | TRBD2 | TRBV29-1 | CSVAHLGLAGSYNEQFF | TGCAGCGTTGCGCATTTAGGACTAGCGGGATCCTACAATGAGCAGTTCTTC
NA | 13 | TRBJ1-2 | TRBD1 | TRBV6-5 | CASSAGTAERGTF | TGTGCCAGCAGTGCAGGGACAGCTGAGAGAGGCACCTTC
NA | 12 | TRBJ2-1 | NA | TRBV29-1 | CSGRDSYNEQFF | TGCAGCGGTAGAGACTCCTACAATGAGCAGTTCTTC
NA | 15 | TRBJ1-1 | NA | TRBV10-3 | CAISESSSGLTEAFF | TGTGCCATCAGTGAGTCGAGCAGCGGTCTCACTGAAGCTTTCTTT
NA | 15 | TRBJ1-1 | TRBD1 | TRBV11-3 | CASSQTGRRNTEAFF | TGTGCCAGCAGCCAGACAGGGAGACGGAACACTGAAGCTTTCTTT
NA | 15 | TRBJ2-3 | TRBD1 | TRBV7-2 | CASSPRQGRTDTQYF | TGTGCCAGCAGCCCTAGACAGGGTCGAACAGATACGCAGTATTTT
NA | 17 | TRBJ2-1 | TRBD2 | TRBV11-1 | CASSLVGLADLYNEQFF | TGTGCCAGCAGCTTAGTAGGACTAGCGGACCTGTACAATGAGCAGTTCTTC
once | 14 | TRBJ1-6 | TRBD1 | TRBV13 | CASRSTGFNSPLHF | TGTGCCAGCAGGTCGACAGGGTTTAATTCACCCCTCCACTTT
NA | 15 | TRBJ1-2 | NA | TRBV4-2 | CASSQPPAGVYGYTF | TGTGCCAGCAGCCAACCCCCCGCAGGGGTATATGGCTACACCTTC
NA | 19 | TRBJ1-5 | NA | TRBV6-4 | CASSEYRTWTAHSNQPQHF | TGTGCCAGCAGTGAATACAGGACGTGGACAGCCCATAGCAATCAGCCCCAGCATTTT
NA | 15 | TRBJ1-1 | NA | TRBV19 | CASSTPLVSGTEAFF | TGTGCCAGTAGTACCCCCCTCGTATCGGGCACTGAAGCTTTCTTT